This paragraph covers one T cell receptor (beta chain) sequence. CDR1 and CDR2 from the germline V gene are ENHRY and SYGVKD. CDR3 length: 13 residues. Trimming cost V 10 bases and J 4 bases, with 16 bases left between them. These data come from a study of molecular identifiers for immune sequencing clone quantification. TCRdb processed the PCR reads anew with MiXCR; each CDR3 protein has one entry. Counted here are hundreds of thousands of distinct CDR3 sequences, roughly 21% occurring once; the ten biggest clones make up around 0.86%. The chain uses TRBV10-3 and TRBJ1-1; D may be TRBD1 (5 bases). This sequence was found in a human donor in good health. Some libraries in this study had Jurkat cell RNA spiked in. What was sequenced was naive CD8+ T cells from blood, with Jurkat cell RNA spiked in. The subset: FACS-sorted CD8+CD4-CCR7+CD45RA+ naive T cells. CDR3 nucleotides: TGTGCCACCATGGACAAAATGGGCACTGAAGCTTTCTTT. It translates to CATMDKMGTEAFF.